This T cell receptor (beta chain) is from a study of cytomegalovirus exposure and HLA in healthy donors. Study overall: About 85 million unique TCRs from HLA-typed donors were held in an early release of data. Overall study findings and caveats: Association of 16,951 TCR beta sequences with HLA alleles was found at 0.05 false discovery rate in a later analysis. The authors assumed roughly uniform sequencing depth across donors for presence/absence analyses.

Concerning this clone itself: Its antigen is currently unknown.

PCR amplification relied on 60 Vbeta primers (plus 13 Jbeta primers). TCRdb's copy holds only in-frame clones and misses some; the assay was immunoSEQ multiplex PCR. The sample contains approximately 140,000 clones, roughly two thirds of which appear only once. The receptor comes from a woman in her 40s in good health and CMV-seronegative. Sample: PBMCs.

The CDR3 region is CASSQGKLASGDTQYF. For the CDR3, the DNA is TGTGCCAGCAGCCAAGGAAAACTTGCTAGCGGGGATACGCAGTATTTT. The chain carries TRBV14 and TRBJ2-3; 8 bases are shared with TRBD2. This CDR3 has 16 amino acids. J was trimmed by 6 bases and V by 1 base; bases with no gene match: 9. CDR1 and CDR2 from the germline V gene are SGHDN and FVKESK.